This T cell receptor (beta chain) derives from a study of identical twins. TCRdb re-called the 5' RACE reads through MiXCR, storing one row per CDR3 protein. The sample gives 200,000 to 250,000 distinct CDR3 sequences, 5.5% to 7.5% of which show up once; roughly 15% is in the top ten. Study conclusions and caveats: These conclusions were based on statistical analysis (cross-sectional, not following the same donors).

CDR3 size: 18 residues. V lost 5 bases and J 3 bases, leaving 26 bases between the germline ends. Germline CDR1 and CDR2: SGHAT and FQDESV (reference sequence). This clonotype turned up a few times. Its target is unknown. The sample also formed part of further work on T cells expressing NK-cell markers.

The TCR originated in a woman aged 18-29 years in good health. V is TRBV11-1 and J is TRBJ2-7; D possibly matches TRBD1 or TRBD2 (5 bases each). The sample comprised CD8+ T cells sorted from blood. The CDR3 DNA reads TGTGCCAGCAGCCGACGGGACCCGCATCAAAGGGGTTTCTACGAGCAGTACTTC. It is translated as CASSRRDPHQRGFYEQYF. Complete variable domain (other parts from reference TRBV11-1 and TRBJ2-7): EAEVAQSPRYKITEKSQAVAFWCDPISGHATLYWYRQILGQGPELLVQFQDESVVDDSQLPKDRFSAERLKGVDSTLKIQPAELGDSAMYLCASSRRDPHQRGFYEQYFGPGTRLTVT.